The rows below give T cell receptor beta chains drawn from one sample of a study of long-term antiretroviral therapy in people with HIV. Libraries were prepared by immunoSEQ multiplex PCR; TCRdb keeps only in-frame clonotypes and omits some of them. This table holds some 13,000 clones, less than 85% found once. Sequencing was performed on unsorted PBMCs, taken 3.2 years before starting antiretroviral therapy. Source of these receptors: a man aged 35 to 55 with HIV. CDR3s include the opening cysteine and the closing phenylalanine or tryptophan. D genes are given only for firm matches. Clone size is not always given. Where it is, it says once, few, many or a class for expanded clones.

size: -
D: -
J: TRBJ2-7
V: TRBV27
CDR3: CASSLHTPGARGEQYF
DNA: TGTGCCAGCAGTTTACATACTCCAGGGGCCCGCGGGGAGCAGTACTTC

size: -
D: -
J: TRBJ2-7
V: TRBV29-1
CDR3: CSVEGGQLPYEQYF
DNA: TGCAGCGTTGAGGGGGGACAGCTACCCTACGAGCAGTACTTC

size: -
D: -
J: TRBJ1-5
V: TRBV6-6
CDR3: CASSRDYNQPQHF
DNA: TGTGCCAGCAGTCGGGACTATAATCAGCCCCAGCATTTT

size: -
D: TRBD2
J: TRBJ2-3
V: TRBV6-4
CDR3: CASSVLAGGDTQYF
DNA: TGTGCCAGCAGCGTACTAGCGGGGGGAGATACGCAGTATTTT

size: few
D: TRBD1
J: TRBJ1-5
V: TRBV19
CDR3: CASGGQGPHQPQHF
DNA: TGTGCCAGTGGAGGACAGGGGCCCCATCAGCCCCAGCATTTT

size: -
D: -
J: TRBJ1-1
V: TRBV5-1
CDR3: CASSLVLENTEAFF
DNA: TGCGCCAGCAGCTTGGTGCTAGAGAACACTGAAGCTTTCTTT

size: -
D: -
J: TRBJ2-7
V: TRBV18
CDR3: CASSPLRQGPNYEQYF
DNA: TGTGCCAGCTCACCTCTTAGGCAGGGACCTAACTACGAGCAGTACTTC

size: -
D: -
J: TRBJ1-6
V: TRBV4-1
CDR3: CASSQADSSPLHF
DNA: TGCGCCAGCAGCCAAGCGGACAGTTCACCCCTCCACTTT

size: -
D: -
J: TRBJ1-1
V: TRBV21-1
CDR3: CASSKRGHLATGGVPKAFF
DNA: TGTGCCAGCAGCAAGAGGGGACACCTGGCAACAGGGGGTGTCCCTAAAGCTTTCTTT

size: -
D: TRBD1
J: TRBJ2-3
V: TRBV25-1
CDR3: CASSARGQGTDTQYF
DNA: TGTGCCAGCAGTGCACGTGGACAGGGCACAGATACGCAGTATTTT

size: -
D: -
J: TRBJ1-2
V: TRBV4-2
CDR3: CASSQDPTPNYGYTF
DNA: TGTGCCAGCAGCCAAGACCCTACCCCTAACTATGGCTACACCTTC

size: -
D: TRBD2
J: TRBJ2-3
V: TRBV19
CDR3: CASSDRWGTSGSSTDTQYF
DNA: TGTGCCAGTAGTGACCGATGGGGGACTAGCGGCTCTAGCACAGATACGCAGTATTTT

size: few
D: TRBD1
J: TRBJ2-3
V: TRBV7-9
CDR3: CASSPTGLGTDTQYF
DNA: TGTGCCAGCAGCCCGACAGGGCTGGGGACAGATACGCAGTATTTT

size: -
D: -
J: TRBJ1-6
V: TRBV5-1
CDR3: CASSLRQLSYNSPLHF
DNA: TGCGCCAGCAGCTTACGCCAGTTAAGCTATAATTCACCCCTCCACTTT

size: -
D: -
J: TRBJ1-2
V: TRBV5-4
CDR3: CASSLLGGGPYGYTF
DNA: TGTGCCAGCAGCTTGTTGGGGGGAGGCCCATATGGCTACACCTTC

size: -
D: TRBD1
J: TRBJ2-3
V: TRBV10-3
CDR3: CAISVGPTGGDTQYF
DNA: TGTGCCATCAGTGTTGGCCCCACAGGGGGGGATACGCAGTATTTT

size: -
D: -
J: TRBJ2-5
V: TRBV18
CDR3: CASSLLKETQYF
DNA: TGTGCCAGCTCACTTCTGAAAGAGACCCAGTACTTC

size: -
D: -
J: TRBJ2-7
V: TRBV5-1
CDR3: CASSLTGEQYF
DNA: TGCGCCAGCAGCTTGACAGGGGAGCAGTACTTC

size: -
D: -
J: TRBJ2-2
V: TRBV5-1
CDR3: CASRSGMPNTGELFF
DNA: TGCGCCAGCCGGAGCGGCATGCCTAACACCGGGGAGCTGTTTTTT

size: -
D: -
J: TRBJ2-2
V: TRBV7-7
CDR3: CASSPGTVNTGELFF
DNA: TGTGCCAGCAGCCCCGGGACGGTTAACACCGGGGAGCTGTTTTTT

size: -
D: -
J: TRBJ2-3
V: TRBV5-1
CDR3: CASSLAGDTNTDTQYF
DNA: TGCGCCAGCAGCTTGGCCGGGGACACAAACACAGATACGCAGTATTTT

size: -
D: -
J: TRBJ1-2
V: TRBV15
CDR3: CATSRRWGGGYTF
DNA: TGTGCCACCAGCAGACGATGGGGAGGCGGCTACACCTTC

size: -
D: TRBD1
J: TRBJ1-5
V: TRBV19
CDR3: CASSPRTGAINQPQHF
DNA: TGTGCCAGTAGCCCCAGGACAGGGGCGATCAATCAGCCCCAGCATTTT

size: once
D: TRBD1
J: TRBJ1-2
V: TRBV5-6
CDR3: CASTSRDRAPTAGYTF
DNA: TGTGCCAGCACCAGTCGGGACAGGGCCCCAACCGCTGGCTACACCTTC

size: -
D: TRBD1
J: TRBJ1-5
V: TRBV2
CDR3: CATREGQGALPQHF
DNA: TGTGCCACCCGGGAAGGGCAGGGGGCCCTTCCCCAGCATTTT

size: few
D: -
J: TRBJ2-2
V: TRBV6-5
CDR3: CASTSQGLTGELFF
DNA: TGTGCCAGCACCTCACAGGGTCTCACCGGGGAGCTGTTTTTT

size: few
D: TRBD1
J: TRBJ2-7
V: TRBV30
CDR3: CAWGDRAEQYF
DNA: TGTGCCTGGGGAGACAGGGCCGAGCAGTACTTC

size: -
D: -
J: TRBJ2-7
V: TRBV18
CDR3: CASSTGQSYEQYF
DNA: TGTGCCAGCTCAACAGGACAAAGCTACGAGCAGTACTTC

size: few
D: TRBD1
J: TRBJ2-5
V: TRBV5-1
CDR3: CASSSPPDRVKETQYF
DNA: TGCGCCAGCAGCTCCCCCCCGGACAGGGTAAAAGAGACCCAGTACTTC

size: -
D: -
J: TRBJ1-4
V: TRBV7-5
CDR3: CASRGQGGNEKLFF
DNA: TGTGCCAGCAGGGGGCAGGGCGGTAATGAAAAACTGTTTTTT

size: -
D: -
J: TRBJ2-7
V: TRBV15
CDR3: CATSRDRGSNEQYF
DNA: TGTGCCACCAGCAGAGATCGAGGGAGCAACGAGCAGTACTTC

size: -
D: -
J: TRBJ1-2
V: TRBV9
CDR3: CASTPGHVDYGYTF
DNA: TGTGCCAGCACCCCGGGACACGTAGATTATGGCTACACCTTC

size: -
D: TRBD2
J: TRBJ2-1
V: TRBV19
CDR3: CASSPPGLADDEQFF
DNA: TGTGCCAGTAGTCCACCGGGACTAGCGGACGATGAGCAGTTCTTC

size: -
D: -
J: TRBJ1-5
V: TRBV27
CDR3: CASSPERRDASYSNQPQHF
DNA: TGTGCCAGCAGTCCAGAAAGGCGGGACGCAAGTTATAGCAATCAGCCCCAGCATTTT

size: -
D: -
J: TRBJ1-6
V: TRBV5-1
CDR3: CASSLAGGQVSPLHF
DNA: TGCGCCAGCAGCTTGGCCGGCGGGCAGGTTTCACCCCTCCACTTT

size: -
D: -
J: TRBJ2-7
V: TRBV11-3
CDR3: CASSLSGDSYEQYF
DNA: TGTGCCAGCAGCCTCTCGGGGGATTCCTACGAACAGTACTTC

size: -
D: -
J: TRBJ2-1
V: TRBV5-8
CDR3: CASSLKGNLVYEQFF
DNA: TGTGCCAGCAGCTTGAAGGGTAATCTTGTCTATGAGCAGTTCTTC

size: -
D: -
J: TRBJ1-2
V: TRBV19
CDR3: CASSKSLGGYTF
DNA: TGTGCCAGTAGTAAGTCATTGGGTGGCTACACCTTC

size: -
D: TRBD1
J: TRBJ1-2
V: TRBV5-4
CDR3: CASSFTGTGFGYTF
DNA: TGTGCCAGCAGTTTTACCGGGACAGGGTTTGGCTACACCTTC

size: once
D: -
J: TRBJ1-1
V: TRBV14
CDR3: CASSQGMNTEAFF
DNA: TGTGCCAGCAGCCAAGGGATGAACACTGAAGCTTTCTTT

size: -
D: TRBD1
J: TRBJ2-7
V: TRBV7-6
CDR3: CASSLGTGTGEQYF
DNA: TGTGCCAGCAGCTTGGGGACAGGTACGGGAGAGCAGTACTTC

size: -
D: TRBD1
J: TRBJ1-1
V: TRBV29-1
CDR3: CSVAYGTANTEAFF
DNA: TGCAGCGTTGCGTACGGGACAGCTAACACTGAAGCTTTCTTT